This T cell receptor (beta chain) comes out of a study of T cell responses to AZD1222 COVID-19 vaccine. Broader study findings: When two AZD1222 doses had been given, Spike-specific TCR breadth and depth rose. Repertoires were collected only later (after the peak T cell response had occurred). Possibly, clonal diversity was underestimated; donors were largely white British and included more females.

The repertoire was sequenced with immunoSEQ multiplex PCR; TCRdb's copy has only in-frame clones and lacks some. The data show fewer than 120,000 clones, with about 87% seen just once and 1.6% held by the top ten. In regard to this clone: Antigen unknown.

The germline gives CDR1 SEHNR, CDR2 FQNEAQ (reference sequence). This CDR3 is 14 amino acids long. Trimming removed 5 bases from V and 2 bases from J; junction bases left unmatched: 3. The receptor was derived from an adult in good health. This material consisted of peripheral blood, taken on day 0 of AZD1222 vaccination. The rearrangement joins TRBV7-9 to TRBJ1-2; TRBD1 agrees at 9 bases. The CDR3, as DNA: TGTGCCAGCAGCAGAGGGACAGGGAACTATGGCTACACCTTC. Its translation is CASSRGTGNYGYTF.